The next 27 T cell receptor beta chains were all read from a single sample in a study of cytomegalovirus exposure and HLA in healthy donors (dated by TCRdb to about 2017). Libraries were constructed by the immunoSEQ multiplex PCR assay. For the multiplex PCR, a mixture combining 60 forward primers for TCR Vbeta segments and 13 reverse primers for TCR Jbeta segments was used. TCRdb's version of the immuneACCESS table is confined to in-frame rearrangements and falls short of the full clone set. An unresolved V gene accounts for under half of the shortfall where checked; the remainder is of unknown origin. This sample gives about 130,000 clones in total; 78% of them show up just once. The ten largest clonotypes hold approximately 11% of the sample. The source material was PBMCs. These TCRs come from a man aged 30-40 years in good health and CMV-seropositive.

There are a few counts of this clone. The chain carries TRBV7-9 and TRBJ1-2; D unclear. The CDR3 is 14 residues long. The V end lost 2 bases, the J end lost 7 bases, and 14 bases lay between the germline ends. Germline lookup yields CDR1 SEHNR and CDR2 FQNEAQ (reference sequence). CDR3: CASSLIFGEGGYTF. In DNA, the CDR3 is TGTGCCAGCAGCTTAATATTCGGGGAGGGTGGCTACACCTTC.

V is TRBV29-1 and J is TRBJ2-1; 8 bases align to TRBD2. V shed 0 bases and J 8 bases; nucleotides not matched to a gene: 18. This CDR3 spans 18 amino acids. The V gene's germline CDR1 is SQVTM and CDR2 ANQGSEA. The CDR3 here is CSVEDLDSGDPEWDEQFF. In nucleotides, the CDR3 is TGCAGCGTTGAAGATCTGGATAGCGGGGACCCGGAGTGGGATGAGCAGTTCTTC.

The chain joins TRBV6-5 to TRBJ2-7; weak D call: TRBD2 (6 bases). The germline gives CDR1 MNHEY, CDR2 SVGAGI. The CDR3 sequence is 13 residues long. V gave up 8 bases and J gave up 0 bases, with 11 bases separating them. The CDR3 DNA reads as TGTGCCAGCGGGAGGCCCACCTCCTACGAGCAGTACTTC. Its translation: CASGRPTSYEQYF.

The rearrangement joins TRBV28 to TRBJ1-2; D remains ambiguous. Germline-derived CDR1 and CDR2 are MDHEN and SYDVKM. The V gene lost 1 base and the J gene lost 5 bases, with 8 bases spanning the gap. The CDR3 runs 13 residues. The CDR3: CASSLLGGYGYTF. The CDR3 DNA is TGTGCCAGCAGTTTATTGGGAGGGTATGGCTACACCTTC.

V usage is TRBV7-6 and J usage is TRBJ1-2; TRBD1 aligns across 9 bases. Germline lookup yields CDR1 SGHVS and CDR2 FNYEAQ. V was pared by 5 bases and J by 4 bases, with 8 bases of the junction left unmatched. The CDR3 extends over 15 amino acids. The CDR3 loop reads CASSLIETGGYGYTF. CDR3 DNA: TGTGCCAGCAGCCTAATCGAGACAGGGGGCTATGGCTACACCTTC.

The gene calls are TRBV6-5 and TRBJ1-2; D remains unclear. There are 13 residues in the CDR3. Germline V gene lookup returns CDR1 MNHEY and CDR2 SVGAGI. V lost 5 bases, J lost 5 bases, and 12 bases lay in between. The CDR3 reads CASSREVFYGYTF. CDR3 nucleotides: TGTGCCAGCAGTCGTGAGGTTTTTTATGGCTACACCTTC.

This clone turned up a few times. The chain uses TRBV16 and TRBJ2-1, with 9 bases lining up with TRBD2. The V and J ends lost 0 bases and 8 bases, in that order; junction bases with no gene match: 8. Looked up from germline, CDR1 is KGHSY and CDR2 is FQNENV. The CDR3 covers 16 residues. Here the CDR3 reads CASSQSSSGILYEQFF. As DNA, the CDR3 is TGTGCCAGCAGCCAATCGTCTAGCGGGATTTTGTATGAGCAGTTCTTC.

The chain has TRBV30 and TRBJ2-7; the D gene is possibly TRBD2 (7 bases). V lost 0 bases, J lost 7 bases, and 13 bases lay in between. The CDR3 is made up of 13 amino acids. The germline CDR1 and CDR2 sequences are GTSNPN and SVGIG (reference sequence). The chain's CDR3 is CAWSVRGGLEQYF. CDR3 sequence (DNA): TGTGCCTGGAGTGTAAGGGGGGGTCTAGAGCAGTACTTC.

The chain has TRBV7-8 and TRBJ1-5; D perhaps matches TRBD1 (5 bases). The germline gives CDR1 SGHVS, CDR2 FQNEAQ. This CDR3 contains 15 residues. Between the trimmed V and J ends, which lost 7 bases and 5 bases, there was a span of 18 bases. The CDR3 DNA sequence: TGTGCCAGCACCCGCTGGGGGGAGAGGGATCAGCCCCAGCATTTT. Translating gives CASTRWGERDQPQHF.

The genes are TRBV9 and TRBJ2-3; TRBD2 is a possible D gene (5 bases). This CDR3 is 15 amino acids long. V lost 0 bases to trimming and J lost 2 bases, with 10 bases between them. Per germline, CDR1 SGDLS and CDR2 YYNGEE. In DNA form, the CDR3 reads TGTGCCAGCAGCGTAGAGGACTCCTACACAGATACGCAGTATTTT. Translating gives CASSVEDSYTDTQYF.

The CDR3 nucleotides read TGTGCCAGCTCCCGGGGGCTAGCGGGAGACCTCTACGAGCAGTACTTC. This codes for CASSRGLAGDLYEQYF. This chain links TRBV13 with TRBJ2-7; 10 bases are shared with TRBD2. The V and J ends lost 8 bases and 3 bases, in that order; junction bases with no gene match: 13. The germline V gene has CDR1 PRHDT and CDR2 FYEKMQ (reference sequence). The CDR3 is 16 residues long.

The V gene is TRBV5-8, the J gene TRBJ1-4; a possible D gene is TRBD1 (6 bases). The CDR3 has 16 amino acids. The ends were cut back, 0 bases at V and 0 bases at J, with 9 bases in the middle. CDR1 and CDR2 (germline): SGHTS, YDEGEE. This CDR3 reads CASSLADSATNEKLFF. The DNA for the CDR3 is TGTGCCAGCAGCTTGGCGGACAGCGCAACTAATGAAAAACTGTTTTTT.

The rearrangement joins TRBV5-5 to TRBJ2-1; 9 nucleotides line up with TRBD1. The CDR3 contains 14 residues. The ends lost 4 bases at V and 3 bases at J; junction bases unmatched: 2. Germline V gene sequence: CDR1 SGHKS, CDR2 YYEKEE (reference sequence). The CDR3 DNA reads as TGTGCCAGCAGCCGGACAGGGGACTACAATGAGCAGTTCTTC. Residues: CASSRTGDYNEQFF. Drawing the rest from reference TRBV5-5 and TRBJ2-1, the complete variable domain is DAGVTQSPTHLIKTRGQQVTLRCSPISGHKSVSWYQQVLGQGPQFIFQYYEKEERGRGNFPDRFSARQFPNYSSELNVNALLLGDSALYLCASSRTGDYNEQFFGPGTRLTVL.

There are a few counts of this clone. V and J are TRBV19 and TRBJ2-1, with a possible D match to TRBD2 (6 bases). V lost 3 bases, J lost 4 bases, and 22 bases lay in between. The CDR3 consists of 18 residues. Germline values: CDR1 LNHDA, CDR2 SQIVND (reference sequence). The CDR3 DNA sequence: TGTGCCAGTAGTATGGCGATATACCGGGACTCCCGTTACAATGAGCAGTTCTTC. It is translated as CASSMAIYRDSRYNEQFF.

CDR3 sequence reads: CASSRGLADSGVTKQYF. CDR3 sequence (DNA): TGTGCCAGCAGCCGCGGACTAGCGGACTCGGGAGTGACGAAGCAGTACTTC. V usage is TRBV7-9 and J usage is TRBJ2-7; 10 positions match TRBD2. This CDR3 spans 17 amino acids. Germline V gene data show CDR1 as SEHNR and CDR2 as FQNEAQ (reference sequence). V was pared by 5 bases and J by 8 bases, with 18 bases of the junction left unmatched.

This clone was found once. The chain links TRBV6-6 to TRBJ2-1, with D hard to call. The length of the CDR3 is 12 residues. V gave up 2 bases and J gave up 10 bases, with 9 bases separating them. CDR1 and CDR2 from the germline V gene are MNHNY and SVGAGI (reference sequence). CDR3 protein: CASSYRVGEQFF. The CDR3 DNA sequence: TGTGCCAGCAGTTACCGGGTTGGGGAGCAGTTCTTC.

This clone was observed a single time. The J gene is TRBJ2-7, the V gene TRBV19; 7 nucleotides agree with TRBD1. From germline, CDR1 is LNHDA and CDR2 SQIVND (reference sequence). Unmatched junction bases numbered 6, after V lost 3 bases and J lost 4 bases. The CDR3 has 14 amino acids. This CDR3 is CASSMVPGGYEQYF. The CDR3 nucleotides are TGTGCCAGTAGTATGGTTCCAGGGGGTTACGAGCAGTACTTC.

The chain employs TRBV7-8 and TRBJ1-3; D is ambiguous. Per the germline V gene, CDR1 is SGHVS and CDR2 is FQNEAQ. The CDR3 length is 15 residues. V was shortened by 1 base and J by 0 bases, with 7 bases between the two germline ends. In DNA, the CDR3 is TGTGCCAGCAGCTTAGACAGCCCCTCTGGAAACACCATATATTTT. Translation gives CASSLDSPSGNTIYF.

For the CDR3, the DNA is TGTGCCATCCAAAAGCAGGGTTCCCATGAGCAGTTCTTC. Translated: CAIQKQGSHEQFF. The genes are TRBV10-3 and TRBJ2-1, with D possibly TRBD1 on 5 matching bases. The CDR3 has 13 residues. The germline V and J ends were trimmed by 8 bases and 8 bases, with 16 bases remaining between them. CDR1 and CDR2 from the germline V gene are ENHRY and SYGVKD.

The gene calls are TRBV28 and TRBJ1-2; no definite D call. Per germline, CDR1 MDHEN and CDR2 SYDVKM. This CDR3 region has 13 residues. V was shortened by 3 bases and J by 4 bases, with 9 bases between the two germline ends. The CDR3 loop reads CASSLGQLYGYTF. The CDR3 region has the DNA TGTGCCAGCAGTTTGGGCCAGCTCTATGGCTACACCTTC.

The V gene is TRBV29-1, the J gene TRBJ2-2; no definite D call. The CDR3 loop spans 11 amino acids. Germline lookup yields CDR1 SQVTM and CDR2 ANQGSEA. V shed 6 bases and J shed 3 bases, with 5 bases lying between them. DNA for the CDR3: TGCAGCGTCCTCCACACCGGGGAGCTGTTTTTT. Its protein is CSVLHTGELFF.

The gene calls are TRBV4-3 and TRBJ2-7, with D possibly matching TRBD2 (6 bases). V was trimmed by 1 base and J by 2 bases, leaving 12 bases between them. CDR3 length: 15 amino acids. Germline lookup yields CDR1 LGHNA and CDR2 YSLEER. CDR3 coding DNA: TGCGCCAGCAGCCAAGGGAGGGGTGGAACCTACGAGCAGTACTTC. It specifies CASSQGRGGTYEQYF.

CDR3 sequence reads: CASSQVGVGETQYF. The CDR3 region has the DNA TGCGCCAGCAGCCAAGTAGGGGTTGGGGAGACCCAGTACTTC. The V gene is TRBV4-1, the J gene TRBJ2-5; TRBD1 might be the D (5 bases). This CDR3 is built from 14 residues. The V and J ends lost 1 base and 5 bases respectively, with 11 bases between them. CDR1 and CDR2 (germline): MGHRA, YSYEKL.

This chain uses TRBV7-2 with TRBJ1-4, with D tentatively TRBD1 (5 bases). In germline, CDR1 is SGHTA, CDR2 FQGNSA. V lost 8 bases to trimming and J lost 7 bases, with 14 bases between them. CDR3 length: 13 amino acids. The CDR3 region is CASGRVMGEKLFF. The CDR3 nucleotides read TGTGCCAGCGGCAGGGTGATGGGTGAAAAACTGTTTTTT.

This clone came up a few times. The CDR3 sequence is CASSQVIPNYGYTF. DNA of the CDR3: TGCGCCAGCAGCCAAGTTATCCCTAACTATGGCTACACCTTC. The genes are TRBV4-1 and TRBJ1-2; D remains unclear. The CDR3 is 14 residues long. Germline V gene lookup returns CDR1 MGHRA and CDR2 YSYEKL. Trimming cost V 1 base and J 0 bases, with 6 bases left between them.

The V call is TRBV5-4, the J call TRBJ2-3; 9 nucleotides match TRBD1. V was pared by 4 bases and J by 6 bases, with 12 bases of the junction left unmatched. Germline CDR1 and CDR2: SGHNT and YYREEE (reference sequence). The CDR3 length is 16 residues. The DNA of the CDR3 is TGTGCCAGCAGCGGAACAGGGGGCGGATCGGGCGATACGCAGTATTTT. The encoded protein is CASSGTGGGSGDTQYF.

The chain combines TRBV28 with TRBJ1-2; D perhaps matches TRBD1 (5 bases). The ends were cut back, 7 bases at V and 4 bases at J, with 22 bases in the middle. The CDR3 spans 16 residues. Germline loops: CDR1 MDHEN, CDR2 SYDVKM. CDR3: CASTNNFRVLGYGYTF. DNA for the CDR3: TGTGCCAGCACCAATAATTTCAGGGTCTTAGGCTATGGCTACACCTTC.